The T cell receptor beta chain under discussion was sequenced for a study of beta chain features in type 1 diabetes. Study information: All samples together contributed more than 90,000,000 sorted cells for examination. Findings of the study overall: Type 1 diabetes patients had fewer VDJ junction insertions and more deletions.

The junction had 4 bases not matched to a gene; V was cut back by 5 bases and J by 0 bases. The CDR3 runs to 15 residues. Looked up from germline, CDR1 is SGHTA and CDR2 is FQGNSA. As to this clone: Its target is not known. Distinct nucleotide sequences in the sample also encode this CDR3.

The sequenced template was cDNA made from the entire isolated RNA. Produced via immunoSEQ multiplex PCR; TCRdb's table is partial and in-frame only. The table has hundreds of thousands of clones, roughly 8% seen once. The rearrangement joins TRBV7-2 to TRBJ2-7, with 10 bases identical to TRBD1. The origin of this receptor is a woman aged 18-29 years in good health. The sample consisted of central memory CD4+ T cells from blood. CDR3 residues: CASSPRTGGSYEQYF. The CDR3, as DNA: TGTGCCAGCAGCCCAAGGACAGGGGGCTCCTACGAGCAGTACTTC.